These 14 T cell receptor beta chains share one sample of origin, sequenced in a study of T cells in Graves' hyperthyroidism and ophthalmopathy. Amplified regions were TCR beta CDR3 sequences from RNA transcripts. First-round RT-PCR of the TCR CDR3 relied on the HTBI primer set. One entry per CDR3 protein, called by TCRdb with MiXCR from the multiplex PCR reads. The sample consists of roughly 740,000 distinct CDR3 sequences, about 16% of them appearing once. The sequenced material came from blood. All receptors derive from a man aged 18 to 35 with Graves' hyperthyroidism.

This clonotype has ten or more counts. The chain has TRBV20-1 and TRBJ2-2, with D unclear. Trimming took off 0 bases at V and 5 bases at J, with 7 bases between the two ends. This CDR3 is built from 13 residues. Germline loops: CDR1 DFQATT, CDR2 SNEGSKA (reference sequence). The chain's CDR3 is CSAREGVTGELFF. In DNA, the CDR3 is TGCAGTGCTAGAGAGGGCGTGACCGGGGAGCTGTTTTTT.

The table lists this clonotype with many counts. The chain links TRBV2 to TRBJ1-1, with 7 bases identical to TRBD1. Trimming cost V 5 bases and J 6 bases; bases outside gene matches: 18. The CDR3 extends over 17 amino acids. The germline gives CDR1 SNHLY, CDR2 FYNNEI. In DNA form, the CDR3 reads TGTGCCAGCAGTTCTATCCTACCGGGACAGACGAGTTCTGAAGCTTTCTTT. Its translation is CASSSILPGQTSSEAFF.

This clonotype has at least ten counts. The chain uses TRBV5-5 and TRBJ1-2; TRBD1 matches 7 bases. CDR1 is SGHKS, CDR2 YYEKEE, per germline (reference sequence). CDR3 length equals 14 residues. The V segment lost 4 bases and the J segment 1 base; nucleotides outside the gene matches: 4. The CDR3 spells CASSTGTDNYGYTF. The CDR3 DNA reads TGTGCCAGCAGCACCGGGACAGATAACTATGGCTACACCTTC. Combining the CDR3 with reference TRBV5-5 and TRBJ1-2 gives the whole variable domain DAGVTQSPTHLIKTRGQQVTLRCSPISGHKSVSWYQQVLGQGPQFIFQYYEKEERGRGNFPDRFSARQFPNYSSELNVNALLLGDSALYLCASSTGTDNYGYTFGSGTRLTVV.

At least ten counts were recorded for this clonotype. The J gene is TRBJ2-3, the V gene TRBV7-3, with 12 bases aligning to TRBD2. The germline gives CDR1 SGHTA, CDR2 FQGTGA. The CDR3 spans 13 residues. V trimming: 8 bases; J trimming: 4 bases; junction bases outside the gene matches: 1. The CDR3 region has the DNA TGTGCCAGCGGACTAGCGGGATCAGATACGCAGTATTTT. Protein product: CASGLAGSDTQYF.

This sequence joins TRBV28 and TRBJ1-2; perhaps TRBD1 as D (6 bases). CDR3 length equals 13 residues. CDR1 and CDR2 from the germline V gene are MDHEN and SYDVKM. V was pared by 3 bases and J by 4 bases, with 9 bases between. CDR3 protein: CASSFPGAYGYTF. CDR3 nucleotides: TGTGCCAGCAGTTTCCCAGGGGCCTATGGCTACACCTTC.

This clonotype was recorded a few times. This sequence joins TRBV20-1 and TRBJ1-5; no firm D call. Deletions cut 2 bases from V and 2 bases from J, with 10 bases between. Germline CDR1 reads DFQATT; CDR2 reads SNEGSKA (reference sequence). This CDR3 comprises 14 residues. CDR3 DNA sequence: TGCAGTGCTAGAAAGGGAGTAGGCAATCAGCCCCAGCATTTT. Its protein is CSARKGVGNQPQHF.

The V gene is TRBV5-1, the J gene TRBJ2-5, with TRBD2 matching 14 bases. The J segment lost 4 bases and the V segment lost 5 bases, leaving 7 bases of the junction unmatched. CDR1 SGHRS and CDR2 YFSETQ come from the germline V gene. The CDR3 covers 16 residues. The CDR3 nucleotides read TGCGCCAGCAGTACCGGACTAGCGGGAGGAGTAGAGACCCAGTACTTC. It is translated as CASSTGLAGGVETQYF.

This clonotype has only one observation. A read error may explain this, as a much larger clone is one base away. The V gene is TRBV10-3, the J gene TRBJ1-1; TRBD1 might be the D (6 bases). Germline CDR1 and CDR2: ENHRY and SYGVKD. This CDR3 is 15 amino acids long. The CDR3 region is CAISPGGGADTEACF. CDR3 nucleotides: TGTGCCATCAGTCCCGGGGGGGGCGCAGACACTGAAGCTTGCTTT.

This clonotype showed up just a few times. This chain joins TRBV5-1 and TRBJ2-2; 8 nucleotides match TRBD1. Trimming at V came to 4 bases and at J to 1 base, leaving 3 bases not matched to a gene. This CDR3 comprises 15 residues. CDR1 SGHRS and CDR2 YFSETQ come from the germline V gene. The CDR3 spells CASSRGQGNTGELFF. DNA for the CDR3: TGCGCCAGCAGCAGAGGACAGGGGAACACCGGGGAGCTGTTTTTT.

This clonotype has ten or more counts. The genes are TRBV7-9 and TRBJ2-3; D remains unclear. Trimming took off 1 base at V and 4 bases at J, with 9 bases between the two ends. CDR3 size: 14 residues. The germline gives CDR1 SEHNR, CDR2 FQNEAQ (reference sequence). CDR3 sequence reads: CASSLGSGSDTQYF. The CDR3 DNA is TGTGCCAGCAGCTTAGGGTCCGGCTCAGATACGCAGTATTTT.

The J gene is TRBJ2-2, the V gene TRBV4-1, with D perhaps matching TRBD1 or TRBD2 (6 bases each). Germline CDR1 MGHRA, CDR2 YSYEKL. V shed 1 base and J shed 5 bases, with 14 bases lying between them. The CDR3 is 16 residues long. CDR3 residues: CASSQATGGETGELFF. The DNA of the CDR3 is TGCGCCAGCAGCCAAGCAACCGGGGGCGAGACCGGGGAGCTGTTTTTT.

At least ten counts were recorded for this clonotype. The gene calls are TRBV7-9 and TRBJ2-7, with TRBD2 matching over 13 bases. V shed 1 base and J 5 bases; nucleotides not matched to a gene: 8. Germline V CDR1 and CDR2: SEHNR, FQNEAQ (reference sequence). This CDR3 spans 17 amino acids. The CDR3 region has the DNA TGTGCCAGCAGCTTAGGCCAACTAGCGGGAGGGCGCGACGAGCAGTACTTC. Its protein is CASSLGQLAGGRDEQYF.

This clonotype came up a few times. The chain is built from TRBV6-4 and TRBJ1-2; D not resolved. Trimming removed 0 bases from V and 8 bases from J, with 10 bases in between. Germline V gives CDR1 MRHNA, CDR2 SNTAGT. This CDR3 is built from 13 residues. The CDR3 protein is CASSDSEEGGYTF. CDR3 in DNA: TGTGCCAGCAGTGACTCTGAGGAAGGCGGCTACACCTTC.

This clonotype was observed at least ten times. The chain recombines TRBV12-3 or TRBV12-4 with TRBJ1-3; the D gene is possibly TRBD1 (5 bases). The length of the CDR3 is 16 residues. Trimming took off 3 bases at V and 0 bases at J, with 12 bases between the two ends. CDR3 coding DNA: TGTGCCAGCAGTTTTCAGGGCCCACTCTCTGGAAACACCATATATTTT. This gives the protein CASSFQGPLSGNTIYF.